One sample yielded the 16 T cell receptor beta chains listed below, sequenced in a study of blood T cells in healthy people across ages. It was with a sample-barcoded 5' primer and a J-beta primer mix that a second PCR of about 7 to 12 cycles was run. MiXCR, run by TCRdb on the 5' RACE reads, gives a single entry per CDR3 protein. The sample consists of hundreds of thousands of distinct CDR3 sequences, about 30% of them appearing once. The material sequenced was blood. The receptors come from a woman older than 75 in good health.

There are a few counts of this clonotype. A read error may be the cause here, since a much bigger clone is one base away. The chain combines TRBV9 with TRBJ2-1, with D unclear. The end of the DNA aligns better with TRBJ2-7, so the J call may be wrong. Germline-derived CDR1 and CDR2 are SGDLS and YYNGEE. The CDR3 runs to 16 residues. The DNA of the CDR3 is TGTGCCAGCAGCGCCCCGGGCGGTGGCTCCTACAATGAGCAGTACTTC. This codes for CASSAPGGGSYNEQYF.

This clonotype showed up many times. The V call is TRBV3-1, the J call TRBJ2-1; no reliable D call. The CDR3 has 16 amino acids. Germline V gives CDR1 LGHDT, CDR2 YNNKEL (reference sequence). V gave up 5 bases and J gave up 6 bases, with 20 bases separating them. The CDR3 loop is CASSSRGFGSGNEQFF. CDR3 nucleotide sequence: TGTGCCAGCAGCTCCCGTGGGTTTGGGTCGGGCAATGAGCAGTTCTTC.

This sequence joins TRBV11-2 and TRBJ1-4; the match to TRBD1 covers 7 bases. Germline V gene lookup returns CDR1 SGHAT and CDR2 FQNNGV. The CDR3 runs to 16 residues. The J segment lost 10 bases and the V segment lost 1 base, leaving 12 bases of the junction unmatched. The CDR3 coding sequence is TGTGCCAGCAGCTTAGTAAGGGGGCCAAGTGCAGGAAAACTGTTTTTT. Its translation is CASSLVRGPSAGKLFF.

V gene TRBV11-2 combines with J gene TRBJ2-2, with 10 positions matching TRBD1. CDR1 and CDR2 (germline): SGHAT, FQNNGV. The CDR3 has 16 residues. After removal of 1 base from V and 4 bases from J, the junction contained 3 bases not matched to a gene. As DNA, the CDR3 is TGTGCCAGCAGCTTAGGGACAGGGGGGAGCACCGGGGAGCTGTTTTTT. Translation gives CASSLGTGGSTGELFF.

With respect to this clonotype: A much larger clone is a single base away; this may be a read error. J is TRBJ1-5 and V is TRBV9; no reliable D call. V lost 4 bases to trimming and J lost 3 bases, with 11 bases between them. Per germline, CDR1 SGDLS and CDR2 YYNGEE. The CDR3 is 14 amino acids. CDR3 in amino acids: CASSSGRTNQPQHF. CDR3 in DNA: TGTGCCAGCAGCTCAGGCAGGACCAATCAGCCCCAGCATTTT.

For this clonotype: A much larger clone sits a single nucleotide away, making a read error possible. The V and J genes are TRBV29-1 and TRBJ1-1; TRBD1 might be the D (5 bases). The CDR3 is 12 amino acids. V dropped 8 bases and J dropped 8 bases, with 18 bases sitting between them. CDR1 and CDR2 (germline): SQVTM, ANQGSEA. CDR3 nucleotides: TGCAGCTCCCGGGAAGGGGCCTTCGAAGCTTTCTTT. Amino acids: CSSREGAFEAFF.

This clonotype was seen more than once but under ten times. The V gene is TRBV29-1, the J gene TRBJ1-1; D might be TRBD1 (6 bases). The CDR3 spans 13 residues. Trimming cost V 5 bases and J 1 base, with 11 bases left between them. Per the germline V gene, CDR1 is SQVTM and CDR2 is ANQGSEA. This chain's CDR3 is CSVSSGENTEAFF. The CDR3 DNA sequence: TGCAGCGTTAGCTCAGGGGAGAACACTGAAGCTTTCTTT.

This clonotype was recorded a few times. A read error may be the cause here, since a much bigger clone is one base away. The rearrangement uses TRBV4-2 and TRBJ1-2, with 7 bases matching TRBD1. Germline trimming cut 1 base from V and 6 bases from J; bases unmatched to any gene: 11. This CDR3 has 16 amino acids. Germline V gene lookup returns CDR1 LGHNA and CDR2 YNFKEQ. DNA for the CDR3: TGTGCCAGCAGCCAAGCGGGGCAGGGGGACAACGATGGCTACACCTTC. It encodes CASSQAGQGDNDGYTF.

This sequence joins TRBV4-1 and TRBJ2-1; D is possibly TRBD1 (5 bases). V was trimmed by 0 bases and J by 6 bases, leaving 6 bases between them. In germline, CDR1 is MGHRA, CDR2 YSYEKL. The CDR3 extends over 13 amino acids. Here the CDR3 reads CASSQETANEQFF. CDR3 in DNA: TGCGCCAGCAGCCAAGAGACAGCCAATGAGCAGTTCTTC.

The V gene is TRBV30, the J gene TRBJ1-5, with D perhaps matching TRBD1 (5 bases). CDR1 GTSNPN and CDR2 SVGIG come from the germline V gene (reference sequence). The V end was cut by 5 bases, the J end by 3 bases, with 11 bases between. The CDR3 covers 13 residues. The CDR3 reads CAWGRDFNQPQHF. The CDR3 DNA follows: TGTGCCTGGGGCCGGGACTTCAATCAGCCCCAGCATTTT.

The CDR3 loop reads CASTPRNSYEQYF. The DNA of the CDR3 is TGTGCCAGCACCCCGCGTAATTCCTACGAGCAGTACTTC. The chain uses TRBV28 and TRBJ2-7; no clear D. The CDR3 contains 13 residues. The germline gives CDR1 MDHEN, CDR2 SYDVKM. V lost 7 bases to trimming and J lost 1 base, with 11 bases between them.

In this sample, this clonotype turned up once. The chain employs TRBV6-6 and TRBJ2-7; 12 bases are a match to TRBD2. CDR1 is MNHNY and CDR2 is SVGAGI in the germline V gene (reference sequence). The CDR3 totals 15 residues. V gave up 4 bases and J gave up 12 bases; unmatched junction bases: 13. Here the CDR3 reads CASSSAGASGGAPYF. The CDR3 DNA is TGTGCCAGCAGTTCAGCCGGGGCTAGCGGGGGGGCTCCGTACTTC.

In its sample, this clonotype was seen once. V usage is TRBV7-6 and J usage is TRBJ2-7, with TRBD2 matching over 9 bases. Trimming took 3 bases from V and 6 from J; bases not matched to a gene: 12. The CDR3 covers 16 residues. Germline V gives CDR1 SGHVS, CDR2 FNYEAQ. CDR3: CASSFNPASGNAEQYF. The CDR3 DNA follows: TGTGCCAGCAGCTTTAATCCAGCTAGCGGGAATGCCGAGCAGTACTTC. The full variable domain, rest sourced from reference TRBV7-6 and TRBJ2-7, is GAGVSQSPRYKVTKRGQDVALRCDPISGHVSLYWYRQALGQGPEFLTYFNYEAQQDKSGLPNDRFSAERPEGSISTLTIQRTEQRDSAMYRCASSFNPASGNAEQYFGPGTRLTVT.

This clonotype was seen many times. The rearrangement joins TRBV20-1 to TRBJ2-2, with 7 bases aligning to TRBD1. J lost 1 base, V lost 3 bases, and 2 bases had no gene match. CDR3 length: 14 residues. The germline gives CDR1 DFQATT, CDR2 SNEGSKA (reference sequence). The CDR3 sequence: CSARQGVNTGELFF. CDR3 in DNA: TGCAGTGCTAGGCAGGGGGTGAACACCGGGGAGCTGTTTTTT.

This clonotype has ten or more counts. This chain joins TRBV20-1 and TRBJ2-3; no clear D. The CDR3 totals 12 residues. With 6 bases removed from V and 10 bases from J, the gap between germline ends came to 17 bases. CDR1 DFQATT and CDR2 SNEGSKA come from the germline V gene (reference sequence). CDR3 sequence (DNA): TGCAGTGCCCGGGTGGGATTTGAGGCGCAGTATTTT. Translating gives CSARVGFEAQYF.

In this sample, this clonotype turned up a few times. The CDR3 reads CATSDNRDVNEQFF. Written as DNA, the CDR3 is TGTGCCACCAGTGATAACCGGGACGTCAATGAGCAGTTCTTC. The rearrangement joins TRBV24-1 to TRBJ2-1, with D tentatively TRBD1 or TRBD2 (5 bases each). V gave up 3 bases and J gave up 6 bases, with 11 bases separating them. Germline V gene sequence: CDR1 KGHDR, CDR2 SFDVKD. The CDR3 is 14 amino acids.